These T cell receptor beta chains were read from a single sample in a study of T-cell reconstitution after alpha-beta-depleted transplantation in children. TCRdb itself ran the PCR reads through MiXCR, one entry per CDR3 protein. The sample records about 690,000 distinct CDR3 sequences, 16% being singletons. Specimen: PBMCs from the stem cell graft donor, collected from the stem cell graft. These receptors all stem from a human donor who donated a stem cell graft to a child with acute myeloid leukemia. Both conserved end residues are part of each CDR3. The order of the fields is J gene, clone size, D gene, V gene, CDR3 protein, CDR3 DNA. D genes are given only for firm matches. Size is omitted from some rows. Given values are once, few, many or a class for expanded clones.

TRBJ1-6 | . | . | TRBV7-9 | CASSWGKLYSPLHF | TGTGCCAGCAGCTGGGGGAAGCTTTATTCACCCCTCCACTTT
TRBJ2-5 | . | . | TRBV20-1 | CSARSPGKQETQYF | TGCAGTGCTAGATCTCCCGGGAAACAAGAGACCCAGTACTTC
TRBJ2-2 | many | TRBD2 | TRBV20-1 | CSARDIAGGPEGITGELFF | TGCAGTGCTAGAGATATAGCGGGGGGGCCCGAAGGAATCACCGGGGAGCTGTTTTTT
TRBJ2-3 | few | TRBD2 | TRBV20-1 | CSARVLRGGADTQYF | TGCAGTGCTAGAGTATTGCGGGGGGGCGCAGATACGCAGTATTTT
TRBJ2-2 | . | TRBD2 | TRBV5-1 | CASSLDGGDTGELFF | TGCGCCAGCAGCTTGGACGGGGGGGACACCGGGGAGCTGTTTTTT
TRBJ2-1 | few | TRBD1 | TRBV25-1 | CASSEYLGQGNEQFF | TGTGCCAGCAGTGAATATTTGGGACAGGGGAATGAGCAGTTCTTC
TRBJ1-1 | few | . | TRBV12-3/TRBV12-4 | CASRFPLNTEAFF | TGTGCCAGCAGATTTCCCCTGAACACTGAAGCTTTCTTT
TRBJ2-2 | many | . | TRBV5-1 | CASNRAGELFF | TGCGCCAGCAACCGGGCCGGGGAGCTGTTTTTT
TRBJ1-6 | few | . | TRBV7-2 | CASSSAPDSRSPLHF | TGTGCCAGCAGCTCTGCCCCAGACAGTAGATCACCCCTCCACTTT
TRBJ2-1 | few | . | TRBV24-1 | CATSDSGTPNPNEQFF | TGTGCCACCAGTGACTCCGGGACGCCCAACCCCAATGAGCAGTTCTTC
TRBJ1-4 | many | TRBD1 | TRBV20-1 | CSASYQGAGEKLFF | TGCAGTGCTTCTTATCAGGGGGCGGGGGAAAAACTGTTTTTT
TRBJ1-1 | . | . | TRBV13 | CASSYLQRTEAFF | TGTGCCAGCAGCTACCTCCAACGGACTGAAGCTTTCTTT
TRBJ2-2 | . | TRBD2 | TRBV12-3/TRBV12-4 | CASSLGGGTTGELFF | TGTGCCAGCAGTTTGGGGGGGGGTACCACCGGGGAGCTGTTTTTT
TRBJ2-1 | few | . | TRBV18 | CASSPPGRNNEQFF | TGTGCCAGCTCACCACCGGGCAGAAACAATGAGCAGTTCTTC
TRBJ1-1 | many | . | TRBV20-1 | CSARSGRAEAFF | TGCAGTGCTAGGTCCGGACGGGCTGAAGCTTTCTTT
TRBJ2-7 | many | TRBD1 | TRBV20-1 | CSAQGTDRAYEQYF | TGCAGTGCTCAAGGGACAGACAGGGCCTACGAGCAGTACTTC
TRBJ2-5 | . | . | TRBV18 | CASSPIQRIGETQYF | TGTGCCAGCTCACCAATCCAGAGGATAGGGGAGACCCAGTACTTC
TRBJ2-5 | many | . | TRBV10-3 | CAISLVGQETQYF | TGTGCCATCAGCCTAGTGGGGCAAGAGACCCAGTACTTC
TRBJ1-1 | few | . | TRBV11-1 | CASSPTEHTEAFF | TGTGCCAGCAGCCCTACAGAGCACACTGAAGCTTTCTTT
TRBJ1-1 | many | . | TRBV20-1 | CSATLIMDTEAFF | TGCAGTGCTACCCTTATAATGGACACTGAAGCTTTCTTT
TRBJ2-1 | . | TRBD2 | TRBV9 | CASTLGGGSSYNEQFF | TGTGCCAGCACCCTGGGCGGGGGGAGCTCCTACAATGAGCAGTTCTTC
TRBJ2-3 | . | TRBD2 | TRBV7-7 | CASSPGLAGPTSTDTQYF | TGTGCCAGCAGCCCGGGACTAGCGGGGCCTACTAGCACAGATACGCAGTATTTT
TRBJ2-3 | many | . | TRBV20-1 | CSARDGADTQYF | TGCAGTGCTAGAGATGGGGCAGATACGCAGTATTTT
TRBJ1-2 | few | . | TRBV20-1 | CSAEGQDLSYTF | TGCAGTGCTGAAGGACAAGATCTAAGCTACACCTTC
TRBJ2-1 | many | . | TRBV29-1 | CSVGLIHNEQFF | TGCAGCGTTGGATTGATTCACAATGAGCAGTTCTTC
TRBJ2-5 | . | TRBD1 | TRBV6-4 | CASRVQGARQETQYF | TGTGCCAGCAGGGTACAGGGGGCGCGGCAAGAGACCCAGTACTTC
TRBJ1-2 | few | . | TRBV7-9 | CASSPLVGTPYGYTF | TGTGCCAGCAGCCCCCTAGTAGGGACACCCTATGGCTACACCTTC
TRBJ1-5 | . | . | TRBV5-1 | CASSSEGYSNQPQHF | TGCGCCAGCAGCTCCGAGGGGTATAGCAATCAGCCCCAGCATTTT
TRBJ1-6 | many | . | TRBV20-1 | CSARTPGSYNSPLHF | TGCAGTGCTAGAACCCCGGGCTCCTATAATTCACCCCTCCACTTT
TRBJ2-2 | . | TRBD2 | TRBV29-1 | CSARVSGGTGELFF | TGCAGCGCCCGGGTGTCGGGGGGAACCGGGGAGCTGTTTTTT
TRBJ2-1 | . | . | TRBV6-2/TRBV6-3 | CASSYSPPGWSSYNEQFF | TGTGCCAGCAGTTATTCCCCACCGGGCTGGAGCTCCTACAATGAGCAGTTCTTC
TRBJ2-1 | . | . | TRBV28 | CASGLSPSDNEQFF | TGTGCCAGCGGTCTTTCCCCGAGCGACAATGAGCAGTTCTTC
TRBJ1-5 | few | . | TRBV28 | CASSPPYSNQPQHF | TGTGCCAGCAGTCCCCCTTATAGCAATCAGCCCCAGCATTTT
TRBJ1-1 | . | . | TRBV7-2 | CASSLPSGKADTEAFF | TGTGCCAGCAGCCTCCCCTCGGGTAAGGCTGACACTGAAGCTTTCTTT
TRBJ2-1 | many | . | TRBV5-5 | CASSLTVHEQFF | TGTGCCAGCAGCTTGACGGTCCATGAGCAGTTCTTC
TRBJ1-5 | . | TRBD1 | TRBV20-1 | CSARRDREYQPQHF | TGCAGTGCTCGCCGGGACAGGGAATATCAGCCCCAGCATTTT
TRBJ2-1 | many | . | TRBV20-1 | CSASSGTYNEQFF | TGCAGTGCTAGTTCCGGGACCTACAATGAGCAGTTCTTC
TRBJ2-5 | many | . | TRBV20-1 | CSARIDSQETQYF | TGCAGTGCGAGAATTGACAGCCAAGAGACCCAGTACTTC
TRBJ1-4 | few | . | TRBV12-3/TRBV12-4 | CASSLVANRALNEKLFF | TGTGCCAGCAGTTTAGTAGCCAACAGGGCCCTAAATGAAAAACTGTTTTTT
TRBJ2-3 | many | TRBD1 | TRBV4-1 | CASSQGTGTDTQYF | TGTGCCAGCAGCCAAGGGACAGGAACAGATACGCAGTATTTT
TRBJ2-3 | . | . | TRBV21-1 | CASSNPGDGKITDTQYF | TGTGCCAGCAGCAATCCAGGGGACGGAAAAATCACAGATACGCAGTATTTT
TRBJ2-2 | . | . | TRBV19 | CASGIDGRRSGELFF | TGTGCCAGTGGTATAGACGGGAGAAGGTCCGGGGAGCTGTTTTTT
TRBJ1-1 | . | TRBD1 | TRBV11-2 | CASSLVGQGGTEAFF | TGTGCCAGCAGCTTGGTTGGACAGGGAGGCACTGAAGCTTTCTTT
TRBJ2-3 | few | . | TRBV5-1 | CASSLMRDTQYF | TGCGCCAGCAGCCTCATGCGGGATACGCAGTATTTT
TRBJ2-7 | . | . | TRBV15 | CATSRDRAGKQPSYEQYF | TGTGCCACCAGCAGAGATCGGGCAGGGAAACAACCATCCTACGAGCAGTACTTC
TRBJ1-3 | few | . | TRBV12-3/TRBV12-4 | CASSPQGTSGNTIYF | TGTGCCAGCAGCCCACAGGGAACCTCTGGAAACACCATATATTTT
TRBJ2-2 | once | . | TRBV7-2 | CASSWVGYTGELFF | TGTGCCAGCAGCTGGGTCGGATACACCGGGGAGCTGTTTTTT
TRBJ2-2 | many | . | TRBV20-1 | CSARQSRGTGELFF | TGCAGTGCTCGTCAGAGCCGGGGAACCGGGGAGCTGTTTTTT
TRBJ2-1 | few | TRBD2 | TRBV20-1 | CSAKRTSQSSYNEQFF | TGCAGTGCTAAACGGACTAGCCAGAGCTCCTACAATGAGCAGTTCTTC
TRBJ2-2 | few | . | TRBV5-6 | CASSLMGFTGELFF | TGTGCCAGCAGCTTGATGGGGTTCACCGGGGAGCTGTTTTTT
TRBJ2-2 | . | . | TRBV5-1 | CASSLVSETGELFF | TGCGCCAGCAGCTTGGTGTCGGAAACCGGGGAGCTGTTTTTT
TRBJ1-2 | many | . | TRBV20-1 | CSVAWQDHYGYTF | TGCAGTGTAGCCTGGCAGGACCACTATGGCTACACCTTC
TRBJ1-4 | many | . | TRBV7-2 | CASSLDGTLNEKLFF | TGTGCCAGCAGCTTAGACGGCACCCTTAATGAAAAACTGTTTTTT
TRBJ1-5 | many | TRBD1 | TRBV20-1 | CSASPGTGAGNQPQHF | TGCAGTGCTAGCCCAGGGACAGGGGCGGGAAATCAGCCCCAGCATTTT
TRBJ2-7 | . | TRBD2 | TRBV6-2/TRBV6-3 | CASSFGLAGTYEQYF | TGTGCCAGCAGTTTTGGACTAGCGGGGACATACGAGCAGTACTTC
TRBJ2-2 | few | . | TRBV6-5 | CASSYSSVANTGELFF | TGTGCCAGCAGTTACTCGAGCGTAGCGAACACCGGGGAGCTGTTTTTT
TRBJ2-3 | many | . | TRBV20-1 | CSASEADGSTDTQYF | TGCAGTGCTAGCGAGGCCGATGGGTCCACAGATACGCAGTATTTT
TRBJ2-1 | many | . | TRBV5-5 | CASSLEAVIYNEQFF | TGTGCCAGCAGCTTGGAGGCAGTCATATACAATGAGCAGTTCTTC
TRBJ2-5 | few | TRBD2 | TRBV20-1 | CSARVLLAGMIQETQYF | TGCAGTGCTAGAGTATTACTAGCGGGGATGATCCAAGAGACCCAGTACTTC